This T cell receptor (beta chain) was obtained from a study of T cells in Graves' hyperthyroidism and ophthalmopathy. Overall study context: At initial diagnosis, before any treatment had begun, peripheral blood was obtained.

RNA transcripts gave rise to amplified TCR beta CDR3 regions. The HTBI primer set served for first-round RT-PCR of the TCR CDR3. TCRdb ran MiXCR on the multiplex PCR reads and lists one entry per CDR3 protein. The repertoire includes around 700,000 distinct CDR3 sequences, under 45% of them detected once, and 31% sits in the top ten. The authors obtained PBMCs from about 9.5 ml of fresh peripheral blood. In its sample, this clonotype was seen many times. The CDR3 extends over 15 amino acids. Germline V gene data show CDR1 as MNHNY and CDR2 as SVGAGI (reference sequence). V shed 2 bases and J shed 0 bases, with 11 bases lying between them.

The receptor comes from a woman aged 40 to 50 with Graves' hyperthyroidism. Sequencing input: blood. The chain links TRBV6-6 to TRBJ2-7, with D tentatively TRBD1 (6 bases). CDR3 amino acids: CASSYKGGPSYEQYF. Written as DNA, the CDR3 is TGTGCCAGCAGTTACAAAGGGGGACCCTCCTACGAGCAGTACTTC.